This T cell receptor (beta chain) came from a study of persistence of HIV-infected CD4 T cells. About this clone: The target antigen is unknown.

This CDR3 contains 14 residues. Trimming pared 4 bases from V and 3 bases from J, leaving 12 bases between. Germline assignment: CDR1 MGHDK and CDR2 SYGVNS. Sequencing used immunoSEQ version 4 in survey mode. Here immunoSEQ multiplex PCR was the method, and the copy in TCRdb shows in-frame clones only, minus some. The sample lists 19,000 or so clones; 55% to 65% were seen once. An overlapping HIV-1 Gag peptide pool stimulated these cells at about 0.91 ug/peptide/mL. Sorting of responding CD4+ T cells relied on upregulated CD40 ligand together with CD69. Adults with HIV-1 started suppressive ART while chronically infected. The study's findings and limits: CMV- and Gag-responding cells had lower TCRbeta richness than CD3/CD28-responding cells.

V and J are TRBV25-1 and TRBJ1-1; D is unclear. The sequenced sample was CD4+ T cells sorted from PBMCs after 18-hour stimulation, obtained from a patient who received antiretroviral therapy. This sequence originates from an adult woman with HIV who was CMV-seropositive. The CDR3 loop reads CASSGGLMDTEAFF. The CDR3 coding sequence is TGTGCCAGCAGTGGTGGACTTATGGACACTGAAGCTTTCTTT.